This TCR beta chain is from a study of identical twins. Findings and caveats of the study: Carriage of fewer insertions was seen in abundant cord blood beta clonotypes, whereas memory repertoires showed none. Cross-sectional statistics underpinned the conclusions; the same donors were not followed. Models, which agreed with sharing between unrelated individuals, nonetheless underestimated the out-of-frame TCR alpha sharing seen in monozygotic twins.

On this clonotype: Antigen specificity is unknown.

J was trimmed by 0 bases and V by 6 bases; bases with no gene match: 11. The CDR3 is made up of 18 amino acids. CDR1 is MNHNS and CDR2 is SASEGT in the germline V gene. TCRdb reanalysed the 5' RACE reads using MiXCR and keeps one entry per CDR3 protein. The table has some 900,000 distinct CDR3 sequences, 9% to 15% seen once. This sample was shared with a second study, whose subject was yellow fever vaccine responses in identical twins.

V usage is TRBV6-1 and J usage is TRBJ2-2; 9 nucleotides match TRBD1. The receptor's source is a woman between 18 and 30 years old in good health. Input material: PBMCs. The CDR3 is CASSPGQGLFANTGELFF. CDR3 bases: TGTGCCAGCAGCCCGGGACAGGGACTGTTCGCGAACACCGGGGAGCTGTTTTTT.